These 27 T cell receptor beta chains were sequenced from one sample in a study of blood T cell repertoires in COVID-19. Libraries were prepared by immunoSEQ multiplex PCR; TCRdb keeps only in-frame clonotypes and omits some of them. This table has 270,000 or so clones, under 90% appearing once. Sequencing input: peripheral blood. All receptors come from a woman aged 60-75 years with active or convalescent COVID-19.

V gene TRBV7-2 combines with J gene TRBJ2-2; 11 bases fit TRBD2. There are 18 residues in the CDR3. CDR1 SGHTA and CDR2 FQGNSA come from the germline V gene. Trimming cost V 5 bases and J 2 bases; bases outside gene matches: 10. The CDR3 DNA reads TGTGCCAGCAGCCTTTTAGCGGGGGGGCCTCTTAACACCGGGGAGCTGTTTTTT. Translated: CASSLLAGGPLNTGELFF.

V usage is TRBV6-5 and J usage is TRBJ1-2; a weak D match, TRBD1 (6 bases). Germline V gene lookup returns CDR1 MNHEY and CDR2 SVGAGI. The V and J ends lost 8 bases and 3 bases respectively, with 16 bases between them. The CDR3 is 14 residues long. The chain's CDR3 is CASGGLRGYYGYTF. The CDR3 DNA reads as TGTGCCAGCGGCGGCCTGAGGGGGTACTATGGCTACACCTTC.

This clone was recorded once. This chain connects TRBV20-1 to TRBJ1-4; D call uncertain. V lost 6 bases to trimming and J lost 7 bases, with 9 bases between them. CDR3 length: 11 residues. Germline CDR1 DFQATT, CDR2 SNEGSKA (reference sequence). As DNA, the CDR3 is TGCAGTGCCGAAGAGGTTGAAAAACTGTTTTTT. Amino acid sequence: CSAEEVEKLFF.

CDR3 sequence reads: CASSSLFGGPDEQYF. Written as DNA, the CDR3 is TGTGCCAGCAGTTCGCTCTTCGGGGGACCCGACGAGCAGTACTTC. This chain connects TRBV6-5 to TRBJ2-7, with D possibly matching TRBD2 (6 bases). This CDR3 has 15 amino acids. Between the trimmed V and J ends, which lost 4 bases and 5 bases, there was a span of 18 bases. Germline V lookup: CDR1 MNHEY, CDR2 SVGAGI.

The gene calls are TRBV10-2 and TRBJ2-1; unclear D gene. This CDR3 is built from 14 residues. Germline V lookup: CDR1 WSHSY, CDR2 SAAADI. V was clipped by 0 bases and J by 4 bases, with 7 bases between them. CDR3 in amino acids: CASSESNGYNEQFF. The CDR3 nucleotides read TGCGCCAGCAGTGAGTCGAACGGGTACAATGAGCAGTTCTTC.

In DNA, the CDR3 is TGTGCCAGCAGTGACACAGGGTTGGTATCGTTCTTC. This translates into CASSDTGLVSFF. The chain links TRBV6-1 to TRBJ2-1; TRBD1 might be the D (6 bases). Per germline, CDR1 MNHNS and CDR2 SASEGT. With 3 bases removed from V and 15 bases from J, the gap between germline ends came to 15 bases. The CDR3 length is 12 residues.

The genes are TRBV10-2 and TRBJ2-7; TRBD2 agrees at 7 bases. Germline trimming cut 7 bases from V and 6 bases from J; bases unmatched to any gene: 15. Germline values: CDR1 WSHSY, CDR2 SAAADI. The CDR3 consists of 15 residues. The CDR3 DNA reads TGCGCCAGCAAAATGACGGGTGGGGGGACTATCGAGCAGTACTTC. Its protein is CASKMTGGGTIEQYF.

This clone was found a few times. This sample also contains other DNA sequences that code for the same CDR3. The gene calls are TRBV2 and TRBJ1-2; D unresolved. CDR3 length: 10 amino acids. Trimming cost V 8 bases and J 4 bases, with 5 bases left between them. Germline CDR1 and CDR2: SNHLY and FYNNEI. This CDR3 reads CASYSYGYTF. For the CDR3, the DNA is TGTGCCAGCTATAGCTATGGCTACACCTTC. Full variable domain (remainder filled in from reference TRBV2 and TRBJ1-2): EPEVTQTPSHQVTQMGQEVILRCVPISNHLYFYWYRQILGQKVEFLVSFYNNEISEKSEIFDDQFSVERPDGSNFTLKIRSTKLEDSAMYFCASYSYGYTFGSGTRLTVV.

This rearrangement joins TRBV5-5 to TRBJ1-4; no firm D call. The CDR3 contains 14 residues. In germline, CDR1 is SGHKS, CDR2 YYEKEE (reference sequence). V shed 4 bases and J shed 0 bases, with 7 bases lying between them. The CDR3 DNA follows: TGTGCCAGCAGCCCTCGCGCAACTAATGAAAAACTGTTTTTT. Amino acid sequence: CASSPRATNEKLFF.

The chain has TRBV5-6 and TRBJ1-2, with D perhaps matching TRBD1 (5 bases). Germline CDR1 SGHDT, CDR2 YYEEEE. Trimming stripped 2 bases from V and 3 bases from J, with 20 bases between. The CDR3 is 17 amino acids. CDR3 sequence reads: CASSFVERGREDYGYTF. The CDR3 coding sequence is TGTGCCAGCAGCTTCGTCGAAAGGGGTCGGGAGGACTATGGCTACACCTTC. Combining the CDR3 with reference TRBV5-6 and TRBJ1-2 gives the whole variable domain DAGVTQSPTHLIKTRGQQVTLRCSPKSGHDTVSWYQQALGQGPQFIFQYYEEEERQRGNFPDRFSGHQFPNYSSELNVNALLLGDSALYLCASSFVERGREDYGYTFGSGTRLTVV.

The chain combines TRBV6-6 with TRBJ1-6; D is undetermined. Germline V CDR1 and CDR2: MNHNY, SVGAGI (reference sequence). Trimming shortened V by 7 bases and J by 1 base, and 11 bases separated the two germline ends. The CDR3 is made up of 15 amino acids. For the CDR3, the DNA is TGTGCCAGCACCCCCCAGGCTTCCTATAATTCACCCCTCCACTTT. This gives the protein CASTPQASYNSPLHF.

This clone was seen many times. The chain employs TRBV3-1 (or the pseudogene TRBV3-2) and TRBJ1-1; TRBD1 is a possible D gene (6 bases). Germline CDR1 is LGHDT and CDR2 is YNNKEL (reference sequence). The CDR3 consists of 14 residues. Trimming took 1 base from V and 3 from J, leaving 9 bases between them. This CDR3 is CASSQVYRDTEAFF. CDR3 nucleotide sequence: TGTGCCAGCAGCCAAGTTTACAGGGACACTGAAGCTTTCTTT.

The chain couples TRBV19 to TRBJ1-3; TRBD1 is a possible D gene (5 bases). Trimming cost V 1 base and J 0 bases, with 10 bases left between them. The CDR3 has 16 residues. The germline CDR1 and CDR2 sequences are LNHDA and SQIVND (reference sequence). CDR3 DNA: TGTGCCAGTAGTATAGTAGGGGTAATCTCTGGAAACACCATATATTTT. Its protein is CASSIVGVISGNTIYF.

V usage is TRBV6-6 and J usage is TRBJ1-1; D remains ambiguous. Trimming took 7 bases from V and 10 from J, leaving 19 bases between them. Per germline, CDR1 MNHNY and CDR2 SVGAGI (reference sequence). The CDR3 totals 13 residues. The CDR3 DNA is TGTGCCAGCACAATCGCGAGGAATCAAGGAGCTTTCTTT. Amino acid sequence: CASTIARNQGAFF.

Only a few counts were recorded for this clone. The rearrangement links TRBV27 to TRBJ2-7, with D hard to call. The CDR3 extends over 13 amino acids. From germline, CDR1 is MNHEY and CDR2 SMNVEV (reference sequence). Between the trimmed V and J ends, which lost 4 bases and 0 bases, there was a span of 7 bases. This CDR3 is CASSSTNSYEQYF. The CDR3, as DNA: TGTGCCAGCAGTTCGACAAACTCCTACGAGCAGTACTTC.

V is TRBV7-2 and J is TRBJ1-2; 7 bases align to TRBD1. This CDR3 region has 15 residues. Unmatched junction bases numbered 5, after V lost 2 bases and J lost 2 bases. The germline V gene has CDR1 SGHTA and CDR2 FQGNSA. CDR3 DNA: TGTGCCAGCAGCTTATCGGCACAGGGGAACTATGGCTACACCTTC. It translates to CASSLSAQGNYGYTF. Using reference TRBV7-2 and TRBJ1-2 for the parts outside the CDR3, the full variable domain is GAGVSQSPSNKVTEKGKDVELRCDPISGHTALYWYRQSLGQGLEFLIYFQGNSAPDKSGLPSDRFSAERTGGSVSTLTIQRTQQEDSAVYLCASSLSAQGNYGYTFGSGTRLTVV.

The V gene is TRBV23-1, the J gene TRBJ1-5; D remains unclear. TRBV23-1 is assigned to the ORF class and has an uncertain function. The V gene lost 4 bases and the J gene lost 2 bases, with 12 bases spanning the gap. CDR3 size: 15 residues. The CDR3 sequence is CASSLNCGCNQPQHF. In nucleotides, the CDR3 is TGCGCCAGCAGTCTTAATTGCGGATGCAATCAGCCCCAGCATTTT.

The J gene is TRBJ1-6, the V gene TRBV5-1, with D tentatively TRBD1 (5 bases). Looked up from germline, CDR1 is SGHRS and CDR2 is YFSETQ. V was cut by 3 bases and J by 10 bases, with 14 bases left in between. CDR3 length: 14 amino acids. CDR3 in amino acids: CASSYGARESPLHF. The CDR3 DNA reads TGCGCCAGCAGCTACGGAGCCAGGGAATCACCCCTCCACTTT.

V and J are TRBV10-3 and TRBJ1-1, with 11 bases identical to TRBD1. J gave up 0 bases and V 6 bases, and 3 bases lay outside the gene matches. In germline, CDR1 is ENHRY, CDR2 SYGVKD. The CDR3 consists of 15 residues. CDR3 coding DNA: TGTGCCATCAGGGGGACAGGGGGGATGAACACTGAAGCTTTCTTT. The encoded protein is CAIRGTGGMNTEAFF.

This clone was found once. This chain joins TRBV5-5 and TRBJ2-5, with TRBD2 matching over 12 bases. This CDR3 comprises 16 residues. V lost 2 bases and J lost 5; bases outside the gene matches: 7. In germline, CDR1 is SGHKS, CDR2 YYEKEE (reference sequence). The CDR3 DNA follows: TGTGCCAGCAGCTTACCTAGCGGGGGGGCGGAGGAGACCCAGTACTTC. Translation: CASSLPSGGAEETQYF.

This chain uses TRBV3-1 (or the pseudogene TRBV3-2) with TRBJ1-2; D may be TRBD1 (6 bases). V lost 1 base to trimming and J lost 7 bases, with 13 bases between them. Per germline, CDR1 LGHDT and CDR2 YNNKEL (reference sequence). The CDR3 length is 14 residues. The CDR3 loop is CASSQAGARRGYTF. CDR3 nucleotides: TGTGCCAGCAGCCAAGCAGGGGCACGCCGTGGCTACACCTTC.

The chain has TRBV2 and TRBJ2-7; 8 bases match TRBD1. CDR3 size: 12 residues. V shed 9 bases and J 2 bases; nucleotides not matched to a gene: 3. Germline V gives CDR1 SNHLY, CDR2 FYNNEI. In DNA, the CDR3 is TGTGCCAGACAGGGGGTGACCTACGAGCAGTACTTC. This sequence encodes CARQGVTYEQYF.

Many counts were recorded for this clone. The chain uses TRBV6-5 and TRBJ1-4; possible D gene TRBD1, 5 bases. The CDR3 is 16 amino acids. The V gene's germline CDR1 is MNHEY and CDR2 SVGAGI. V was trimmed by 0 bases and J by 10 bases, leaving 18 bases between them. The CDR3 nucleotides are TGTGCCAGCAGTTACTCGATAGGCGGGGCATCGGGAAAACTGTTTTTT. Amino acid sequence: CASSYSIGGASGKLFF.

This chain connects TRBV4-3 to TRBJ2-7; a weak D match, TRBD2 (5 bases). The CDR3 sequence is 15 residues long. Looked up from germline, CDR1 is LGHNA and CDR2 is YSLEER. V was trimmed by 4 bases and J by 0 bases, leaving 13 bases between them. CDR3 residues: CASSRRLGSSYEQYF. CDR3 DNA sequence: TGCGCCAGCAGCCGGAGGCTAGGTAGCTCCTACGAGCAGTACTTC.

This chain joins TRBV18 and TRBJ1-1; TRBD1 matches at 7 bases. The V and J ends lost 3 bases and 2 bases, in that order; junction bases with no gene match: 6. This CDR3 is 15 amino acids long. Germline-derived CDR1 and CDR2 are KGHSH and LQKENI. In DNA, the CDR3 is TGTGCCAGCTCACCCACCGGGACAGTTAACACTGAAGCTTTCTTT. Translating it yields CASSPTGTVNTEAFF.

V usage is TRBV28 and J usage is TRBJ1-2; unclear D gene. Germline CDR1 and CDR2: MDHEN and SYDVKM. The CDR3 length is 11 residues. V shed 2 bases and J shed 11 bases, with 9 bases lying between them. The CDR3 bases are TGTGCCAGCAGTTTAAATGGAGTTTACACCTTC. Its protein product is CASSLNGVYTF.

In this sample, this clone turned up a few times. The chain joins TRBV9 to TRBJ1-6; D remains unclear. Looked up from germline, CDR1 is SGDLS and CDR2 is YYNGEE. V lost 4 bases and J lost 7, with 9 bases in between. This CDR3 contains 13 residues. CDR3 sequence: CASSPALNSPLHF. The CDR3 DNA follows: TGTGCCAGCAGCCCTGCTCTAAATTCACCCCTCCACTTT.